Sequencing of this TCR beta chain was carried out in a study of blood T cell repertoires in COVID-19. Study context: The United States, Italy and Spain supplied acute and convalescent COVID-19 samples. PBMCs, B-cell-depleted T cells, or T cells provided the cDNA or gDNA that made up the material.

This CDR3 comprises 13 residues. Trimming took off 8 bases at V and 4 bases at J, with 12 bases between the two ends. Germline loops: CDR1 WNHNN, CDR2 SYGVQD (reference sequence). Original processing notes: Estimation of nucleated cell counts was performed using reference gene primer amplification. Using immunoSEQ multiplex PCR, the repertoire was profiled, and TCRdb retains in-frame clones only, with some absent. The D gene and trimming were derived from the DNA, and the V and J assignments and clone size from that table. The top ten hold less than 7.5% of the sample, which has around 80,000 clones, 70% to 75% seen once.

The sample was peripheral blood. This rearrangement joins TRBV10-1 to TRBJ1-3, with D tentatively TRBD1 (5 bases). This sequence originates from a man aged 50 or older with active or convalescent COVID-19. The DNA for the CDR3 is TGCGCCAGCCAGGGTACCTGGGGAAACACCATATATTTT. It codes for CASQGTWGNTIYF.